These 29 T cell receptor beta chains came from one sample sequenced in a study of cytomegalovirus exposure and HLA in healthy donors. Vbeta (60) and Jbeta (13) primers were used in the PCR. Clones were sequenced by immunoSEQ multiplex PCR, and TCRdb holds only the in-frame ones, with some missing. This sample has approximately 280,000 clones, with 70% to 90% found just once. The specimen sequenced was PBMCs. The source is a woman under 30 in good health and CMV-seronegative.

The V and J genes are TRBV19 and TRBJ1-1; no definite D call. Germline values: CDR1 LNHDA, CDR2 SQIVND (reference sequence). With 4 bases removed from V and 3 bases from J, the gap between germline ends came to 12 bases. The CDR3 extends over 14 amino acids. The CDR3 coding sequence is TGTGCCAGTAGTACCCTCGAGGGTCACACTGAAGCTTTCTTT. Protein product: CASSTLEGHTEAFF.

This chain connects TRBV7-9 to TRBJ2-1, with 7 bases lining up with TRBD2. V trimming: 1 base; J trimming: 4 bases; junction bases outside the gene matches: 7. The germline CDR1 and CDR2 sequences are SEHNR and FQNEAQ (reference sequence). This CDR3 spans 16 amino acids. CDR3 sequence: CASSLEVLAVYNEQFF. Here the CDR3 DNA reads TGTGCCAGCAGCTTAGAGGTTCTAGCGGTTTACAATGAGCAGTTCTTC.

The CDR3 here is CAISGAALAYEQYF. The CDR3 DNA follows: TGTGCCATCAGTGGGGCCGCCTTAGCCTACGAGCAGTACTTC. The chain joins TRBV10-3 to TRBJ2-7; D is ambiguous. V lost 4 bases and J 2 bases, leaving 12 bases between the germline ends. This CDR3 comprises 14 residues. CDR1 is ENHRY and CDR2 is SYGVKD in the germline V gene.

The genes are TRBV5-6 and TRBJ1-1, with 7 bases that match TRBD1. V trimming: 5 bases; J trimming: 0 bases; junction bases outside the gene matches: 7. There are 15 residues in the CDR3. The germline gives CDR1 SGHDT, CDR2 YYEEEE. CDR3 in amino acids: CASSFTGALNTEAFF. In nucleotides, the CDR3 is TGTGCCAGCAGTTTTACAGGGGCTCTGAACACTGAAGCTTTCTTT.

V and J are TRBV5-1 and TRBJ1-5; TRBD1 might be the D (6 bases). V was clipped by 7 bases and J by 6 bases, with 26 bases between them. Germline assignment: CDR1 SGHRS and CDR2 YFSETQ. CDR3 length equals 17 residues. This CDR3 reads CASPGHTVSAPLQPQHF. The DNA of the CDR3 is TGCGCCAGCCCGGGACATACCGTCTCAGCCCCACTTCAGCCCCAGCATTTT.

CDR3 protein: CASPTGAAGELFF. CDR3 sequence (DNA): TGTGCCAGCCCGACAGGGGCGGCCGGGGAGCTGTTTTTT. The genes are TRBV6-4 and TRBJ2-2; 8 nucleotides agree with TRBD1. Germline loops: CDR1 MRHNA, CDR2 SNTAGT. V lost 8 bases and J lost 6; bases outside the gene matches: 5. The CDR3 is 13 residues long.

The chain couples TRBV7-3 to TRBJ1-1; tentatively, D is TRBD1 (6 bases). V lost 3 bases and J 7 bases, leaving 15 bases between the germline ends. The CDR3 sequence is 14 residues long. Germline assignment: CDR1 SGHTA and CDR2 FQGTGA. The CDR3: CASSFQGPGGEAFF. The CDR3 bases are TGTGCCAGCAGCTTCCAGGGGCCAGGAGGTGAAGCTTTCTTT.

The rearrangement links TRBV4-2 to TRBJ2-7, with D unresolved. V was cut by 4 bases and J by 0 bases, with 4 bases left in between. Germline V gene sequence: CDR1 LGHNA, CDR2 YNFKEQ. The CDR3 loop spans 12 amino acids. CDR3 loop: CASSLSSYEQYF. The CDR3, as DNA: TGTGCCAGCAGCCTTAGCTCCTACGAGCAGTACTTC.

The chain recombines TRBV30 with TRBJ1-5; 7 bases fit TRBD1. V lost 1 base to trimming and J lost 3 bases; unmatched junction nucleotides: 3. Germline assignment: CDR1 GTSNPN and CDR2 SVGIG (reference sequence). CDR3 length: 14 residues. The CDR3 is CAWSGGQLNQPQHF. DNA for the CDR3: TGTGCCTGGAGTGGGGGACAGCTCAATCAGCCCCAGCATTTT.

The chain employs TRBV10-3 and TRBJ1-1; perhaps TRBD1 as D (6 bases). Germline CDR1 is ENHRY and CDR2 is SYGVKD. The V end lost 7 bases, the J end lost 5 bases, and 17 bases lay between the germline ends. The CDR3 contains 14 residues. CDR3 region: CAIKQGRDRTEAFF. Written as DNA, the CDR3 is TGTGCCATCAAGCAGGGGAGGGATAGGACTGAAGCTTTCTTT.

Points on this clone: At the DNA level, this CDR3 is encoded by other sequences in the same sample as well. The rearrangement links TRBV20-1 to TRBJ2-5; D unresolved. CDR1 DFQATT and CDR2 SNEGSKA come from the germline V gene (reference sequence). V was clipped by 3 bases and J by 5 bases, with 4 bases between them. The CDR3 loop spans 10 amino acids. The CDR3 nucleotides read TGCAGTGCTAGTCTTGAGACCCAGTACTTC. This codes for CSASLETQYF.

The CDR3 protein is CASSFGTSEYNEQFF. DNA for the CDR3: TGCGCCAGCAGCTTTGGGACTAGCGAATACAATGAGCAGTTCTTC. This sequence joins TRBV5-1 and TRBJ2-1, with 10 bases identical to TRBD2. This CDR3 contains 15 residues. With 2 bases clipped from V and 4 bases from J, the junction kept 3 bases outside the gene matches. CDR1 is SGHRS and CDR2 is YFSETQ in the germline V gene.

J is TRBJ1-5 and V is TRBV23-1; 9 bases align to TRBD1. TRBV23-1 is an ORF; its function is uncertain. There are 16 residues in the CDR3. Trimming cost V 8 bases and J 5 bases; bases outside gene matches: 13. The CDR3 DNA sequence: TGCGCCAGCGGAGGAGAAGACAGGGGGGATGATCAGCCCCAGCATTTT. Its translation: CASGGEDRGDDQPQHF.

This clone was found once. The chain uses TRBV6-6 and TRBJ2-5; D unresolved. The CDR3 length is 15 residues. V was trimmed by 1 base and J by 2 bases, leaving 11 bases between them. Germline loops: CDR1 MNHNY, CDR2 SVGAGI (reference sequence). DNA of the CDR3: TGTGCCAGCAGTTACTTCAACAGAGAACAAGAGACCCAGTACTTC. Its protein is CASSYFNREQETQYF.

The chain recombines TRBV19 with TRBJ1-2; D ambiguous. Germline V CDR1 and CDR2: LNHDA, SQIVND (reference sequence). This CDR3 has 11 residues. V lost 9 bases to trimming and J lost 2 bases, with 7 bases between them. The CDR3 sequence: CASPLNYGYTF. Here the CDR3 DNA reads TGTGCCAGCCCACTCAACTATGGCTACACCTTC.

V and J are TRBV14 and TRBJ1-1; TRBD1 matches at 8 bases. The CDR3 contains 15 residues. Germline trimming cut 4 bases from V and 1 base from J; bases unmatched to any gene: 5. CDR1 and CDR2 from the germline V gene are SGHDN and FVKESK. CDR3 nucleotides: TGTGCCAGCAGCCTACGGACAGGGTGGAACACTGAAGCTTTCTTT. Translation: CASSLRTGWNTEAFF.

This clone was observed a single time. The V gene is TRBV5-6, the J gene TRBJ1-1; D is perhaps TRBD1 (5 bases). CDR3 size: 14 residues. Germline lookup yields CDR1 SGHDT and CDR2 YYEEEE. V was clipped by 2 bases and J by 5 bases, with 13 bases between them. In nucleotides, the CDR3 is TGTGCCAGCAGCTTAGTGCGGGGGGGGACTGAAGCTTTCTTT. It translates to CASSLVRGGTEAFF.

The chain is built from TRBV2 and TRBJ2-4, with a possible D match to TRBD2 (6 bases). This CDR3 comprises 14 residues. Germline CDR1 reads SNHLY; CDR2 reads FYNNEI. The V and J ends lost 6 bases and 0 bases respectively, with 9 bases between them. CDR3 in DNA: TGTGCCAGCAGCGAGGAGGGAGCCAAAAACATTCAGTACTTC. This encodes CASSEEGAKNIQYF.

V and J are TRBV27 and TRBJ1-2; no firm D call. V was trimmed by 3 bases and J by 8 bases, leaving 13 bases between them. The CDR3 spans 13 residues. Germline lookup yields CDR1 MNHEY and CDR2 SMNVEV (reference sequence). CDR3 nucleotides: TGTGCCAGCAGTTTCGCGGAGGGCTACGGCTACACCTTC. This translates into CASSFAEGYGYTF.

The chain uses TRBV2 and TRBJ1-5; D gene ambiguous. Germline loops: CDR1 SNHLY, CDR2 FYNNEI. V was pared by 2 bases and J by 2 bases, with 10 bases between. The CDR3 spans 15 residues. DNA of the CDR3: TGTGCCAGCAGTGAACGAGACAACCGCAATCAGCCCCAGCATTTT. Residues: CASSERDNRNQPQHF.

The gene calls are TRBV2 and TRBJ1-1; 8 bases agree with TRBD1. Germline V gene lookup returns CDR1 SNHLY and CDR2 FYNNEI. The CDR3 loop spans 15 amino acids. J was trimmed by 1 base and V by 6 bases; bases with no gene match: 7. CDR3 region: CASRIPQGANTEAFF. In nucleotides, the CDR3 is TGTGCCAGCAGAATTCCCCAGGGGGCGAACACTGAAGCTTTCTTT.

The V and J genes are TRBV30 and TRBJ2-3; 10 nucleotides align to TRBD1. The germline V gene encodes CDR1 GTSNPN and CDR2 SVGIG (reference sequence). V was clipped by 3 bases and J by 2 bases; unmatched bases: 5. The CDR3 loop spans 15 amino acids. The CDR3 spells CAWRLTGGITDTQYF. Here the CDR3 DNA reads TGTGCCTGGAGATTGACAGGGGGCATCACAGATACGCAGTATTTT.

The chain employs TRBV18 and TRBJ1-2, with 7 positions matching TRBD1. Germline V CDR1 and CDR2: KGHSH, LQKENI. The CDR3 is 16 amino acids. The ends lost 0 bases at V and 5 bases at J; junction bases unmatched: 9. This CDR3 is CASSPPGTAQEYGYTF. The CDR3 DNA follows: TGTGCCAGCTCACCACCGGGGACAGCCCAGGAATATGGCTACACCTTC.

The V gene is TRBV2, the J gene TRBJ2-1; 16 positions agree with TRBD2. Germline CDR1 and CDR2: SNHLY and FYNNEI. With 0 bases clipped from V and 7 bases from J, the junction kept 6 bases outside the gene matches. The CDR3 totals 18 residues. CDR3 nucleotide sequence: TGTGCCAGCAGTGAAGCGTGGGGACTAGCGGGGGGGCGAAATGAGCAGTTCTTC. Residues: CASSEAWGLAGGRNEQFF.

The chain recombines TRBV7-6 with TRBJ2-5; 7 bases line up with TRBD1. Trimming cost V 2 bases and J 3 bases; bases outside gene matches: 6. This CDR3 region has 15 residues. Germline V gene sequence: CDR1 SGHVS, CDR2 FNYEAQ. CDR3 loop: CASSLTGDREETQYF. CDR3 nucleotides: TGTGCCAGCAGCTTAACAGGGGATCGAGAAGAGACCCAGTACTTC.

Comment on this clone: At one boundary the junction diverges from the germline segment, which might be a read error. The J gene is TRBJ1-6, the V gene TRBV10-3; no clear D gene. CDR3 size: 13 residues. The germline V gene has CDR1 ENHRY and CDR2 SYGVKD. CDR3 protein: CAISMDYNSPLHF. The CDR3 region has the DNA TGTGCCATCTCAATGGACTATAATTCCCCCCTCCACTTT.

This clone turned up a few times. The rearrangement uses TRBV19 and TRBJ1-1; D might be TRBD1 (5 bases). CDR1 is LNHDA, CDR2 SQIVND, per germline (reference sequence). V was pared by 8 bases and J by 2 bases, with 15 bases between. The CDR3 runs 14 residues. CDR3 loop: CASGAGTFNTEAFF. The CDR3 DNA follows: TGTGCCAGTGGAGCCGGGACTTTCAACACTGAAGCTTTCTTT.

Only one count was recorded for this clone. V and J are TRBV2 and TRBJ2-1; 11 nucleotides match TRBD2. Germline V gene data show CDR1 as SNHLY and CDR2 as FYNNEI. The CDR3 totals 14 residues. J was trimmed by 7 bases and V by 7 bases; bases with no gene match: 6. In DNA, the CDR3 is TGTGCCAGCACGGCTAGCGGGGGGTTGAATGAGCAGTTCTTC. It translates to CASTASGGLNEQFF.

The chain employs TRBV7-9 and TRBJ1-2; weak D call: TRBD1 (5 bases). V gave up 8 bases and J gave up 6 bases, with 13 bases separating them. This CDR3 is built from 12 residues. Germline V lookup: CDR1 SEHNR, CDR2 FQNEAQ (reference sequence). CDR3 sequence: CASGGREDGYTF. The CDR3 region has the DNA TGTGCCAGCGGGGGGAGGGAAGATGGCTACACCTTC.